Below, 12 T cell receptor beta chains from the same sample are listed, as sequenced in a study of identical twins. TCRdb processed the 5' RACE reads anew with MiXCR; each CDR3 protein has one entry. The data show fewer than 800,000 distinct CDR3 sequences, under 8.5% seen once. This sample also appeared in a second study, on yellow fever vaccine responses in identical twins.

Sequenced material: PBMCs. The receptors come from a woman aged 18-30 years in good health.

In this sample, this clonotype turned up a few times. The chain couples TRBV5-1 to TRBJ1-1; D is ambiguous. This CDR3 spans 16 amino acids. Trimming pared 2 bases from V and 4 bases from J, leaving 18 bases between. The germline V gene has CDR1 SGHRS and CDR2 YFSETQ. Here the CDR3 DNA reads TGCGCCAGCAGCTTCGGCCAGAGTTCCGGACTCACTGAAGCTTTCTTT. Its protein is CASSFGQSSGLTEAFF.

The table lists this clonotype with many counts. The rearrangement joins TRBV12-3 or TRBV12-4 to TRBJ1-2; D call uncertain. Trimming removed 6 bases from V and 8 bases from J, with 16 bases in between. The CDR3 covers 13 residues. The CDR3, as DNA: TGTGCCAGCAGCTTATCGACGGAGGGCGGCTACACCTTC. Translation: CASSLSTEGGYTF.

This clonotype was seen a handful of times. The CDR3 loop reads CSVESFPTSGLVGETQYF. The CDR3 coding sequence is TGCAGCGTTGAATCCTTCCCTACTAGCGGGTTAGTGGGGGAGACCCAGTACTTC. The chain carries TRBV29-1 and TRBJ2-5; TRBD2 matches at 9 bases. The germline CDR1 and CDR2 sequences are SQVTM and ANQGSEA. There are 18 residues in the CDR3. Germline trimming cut 2 bases from V and 5 bases from J; bases unmatched to any gene: 18. The variable domain in full, with the rest retrieved from reference TRBV29-1 and TRBJ2-5, is SAVISQKPSRDICQRGTSLTIQCQVDSQVTMMFWYRQQPGQSLTLIATANQGSEATYESGFVIDKFPISRPNLTFSTLTVSNMSPEDSSIYLCSVESFPTSGLVGETQYFGPGTRLLVL.

The CDR3 here is CASRSQGNEQFF. CDR3 DNA: TGTGCCAGCAGGAGCCAGGGGAATGAGCAGTTCTTC. The chain recombines TRBV6-4 with TRBJ2-1; D perhaps matches TRBD1 (6 bases). The CDR3 extends over 12 amino acids. Between the trimmed V and J ends, which lost 6 bases and 7 bases, there was a span of 10 bases. Germline-derived CDR1 and CDR2 are MRHNA and SNTAGT.

The sample holds many counts of this clonotype. The V gene is TRBV6-6, the J gene TRBJ1-6; D remains ambiguous. Trimming took 4 bases from V and 6 from J, leaving 4 bases between them. The CDR3 loop spans 12 amino acids. Germline V gene lookup returns CDR1 MNHNY and CDR2 SVGAGI (reference sequence). CDR3 bases: TGTGCCAGCAGTTCTTTTAATTCACCCCTCCACTTT. It translates to CASSSFNSPLHF.

This clonotype was picked up a small number of times. The chain uses TRBV9 and TRBJ2-3; the D is unclear. Deletions cut 5 bases from V and 0 bases from J, with 7 bases between. CDR3 length: 13 residues. Germline V gene data show CDR1 as SGDLS and CDR2 as YYNGEE. The CDR3 nucleotides read TGTGCCAGCAGACAGACCAGCACAGATACGCAGTATTTT. Amino acids: CASRQTSTDTQYF.

In regard to this clonotype: Being one base from a much bigger clone, this may be a read error. The rearrangement links TRBV2 to TRBJ2-3; no reliable D call. Germline CDR1 is SNHLY and CDR2 is FYNNEI. CDR3 length equals 11 residues. V was clipped by 6 bases and J by 5 bases, with 6 bases between them. This CDR3 is CASRWVDTQYF. The CDR3 region has the DNA TGTGCCAGCAGATGGGTAGATACGCAGTATTTT.

This clonotype occurred a few times. The chain couples TRBV5-1 to TRBJ2-5; D call uncertain. V was shortened by 2 bases and J by 5 bases, with 10 bases between the two germline ends. The CDR3 consists of 13 residues. Germline CDR1 reads SGHRS; CDR2 reads YFSETQ. The DNA for the CDR3 is TGCGCCAGCAGCTTTAGCCCATCGGAGACCCAGTACTTC. This translates into CASSFSPSETQYF.

J is TRBJ2-1 and V is TRBV7-9, with a weak D call TRBD2 (6 bases). The V gene lost 1 base and the J gene lost 8 bases, with 12 bases spanning the gap. This CDR3 has 14 residues. The germline gives CDR1 SEHNR, CDR2 FQNEAQ (reference sequence). The CDR3 nucleotides read TGTGCCAGCAGCTTAGGTCGACTAGGCGATGAGCAGTTCTTC. Protein sequence: CASSLGRLGDEQFF.

This clonotype occurred a few times. This chain joins TRBV7-6 and TRBJ2-3, with D unresolved. Per germline, CDR1 SGHVS and CDR2 FNYEAQ. V was cut by 1 base and J by 5 bases, with 7 bases left in between. CDR3 length equals 13 residues. The CDR3 DNA reads TGTGCCAGCAGCTTAGATGTTCGAGATACGCAGTATTTT. It codes for CASSLDVRDTQYF.

The chain joins TRBV5-4 to TRBJ2-2; TRBD2 matches at 8 bases. This CDR3 has 17 residues. J lost 4 bases, V lost 4 bases, and 12 bases had no gene match. Looked up from germline, CDR1 is SGHNT and CDR2 is YYREEE (reference sequence). CDR3 DNA: TGTGCCAGCAGCCCCCTCGGGGGGGGGCTTGTCACCGGGGAGCTGTTTTTT. This encodes CASSPLGGGLVTGELFF.

Comment on this clonotype: The junction departs from germline at one end; a sequencing error may be responsible. This chain links TRBV7-8 with TRBJ2-6; TRBD1 is a possible D gene (5 bases). Germline-derived CDR1 and CDR2 are SGHVS and FQNEAQ. This CDR3 contains 17 residues. The CDR3 sequence is CASSLVSVLSGANVLTF. The CDR3 DNA follows: TGTGCCAGCAGCTTAGTTTCAGTTCTCTCTGGGGCTAACGTCCTGACTTTC.